This TCR beta chain was retrieved from a study of cytomegalovirus exposure and HLA in healthy donors. The primer mix had 60 Vbeta and 13 Jbeta primers. Repertoires were generated with immunoSEQ multiplex PCR, while TCRdb's copy carries only in-frame clones and drops some. Of around 98,000 clones in the sample, about four fifths are singletons; the top ten hold roughly 3.8%. The V and J ends lost 4 bases and 0 bases, in that order; junction bases with no gene match: 4. The germline CDR1 and CDR2 sequences are SGHDT and YYEEEE. The CDR3 loop spans 15 amino acids. The chain uses TRBV5-6 and TRBJ2-1; 7 nucleotides align to TRBD1. The sequenced sample consisted of PBMCs. The clonotype originates from a woman aged 40-49 years in good health and CMV-seronegative. The CDR3 here is CASSIRGSSYNEQFF. CDR3 nucleotide sequence: TGTGCCAGCAGCATCAGGGGGAGCTCCTACAATGAGCAGTTCTTC. Complete variable domain (other parts from reference TRBV5-6 and TRBJ2-1): DAGVTQSPTHLIKTRGQQVTLRCSPKSGHDTVSWYQQALGQGPQFIFQYYEEEERQRGNFPDRFSGHQFPNYSSELNVNALLLGDSALYLCASSIRGSSYNEQFFGPGTRLTVL.